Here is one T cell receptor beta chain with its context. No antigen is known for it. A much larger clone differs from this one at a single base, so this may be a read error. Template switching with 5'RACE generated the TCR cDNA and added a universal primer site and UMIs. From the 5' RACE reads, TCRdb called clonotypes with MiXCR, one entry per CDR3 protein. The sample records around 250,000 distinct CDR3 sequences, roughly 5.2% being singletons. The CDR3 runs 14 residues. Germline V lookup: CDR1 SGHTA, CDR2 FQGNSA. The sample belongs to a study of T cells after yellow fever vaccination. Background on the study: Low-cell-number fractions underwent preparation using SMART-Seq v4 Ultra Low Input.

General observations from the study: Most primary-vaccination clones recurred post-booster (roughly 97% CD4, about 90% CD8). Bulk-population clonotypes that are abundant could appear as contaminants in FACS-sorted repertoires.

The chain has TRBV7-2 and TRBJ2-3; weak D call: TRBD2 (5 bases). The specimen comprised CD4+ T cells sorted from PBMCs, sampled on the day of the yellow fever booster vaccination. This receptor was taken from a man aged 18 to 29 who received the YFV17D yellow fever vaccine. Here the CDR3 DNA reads TGTGCCAGCAGCTTGTACGGGGTCACAGATACGCATTATTTT. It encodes CASSLYGVTDTHYF.